Described below is a single T cell receptor (beta chain) sequence and its context. This clonotype was counted between two and nine times. Its antigen remains unidentified. The input lacks base qualities; no much larger clone sits a single base away. From a lookup of the germline V gene, CDR1 and CDR2 are SQVTM and ANQGSEA. V and J are truncated by 3 bases and 3 bases respectively, leaving an intervening sequence of 11 bases. Including the terminal cysteine and phenylalanine, the CDR3 comprises 13 residues. Only the CDR3 DNA stays, 39 bases, in frame from base 1. The reads were generated on an Illumina HiSeq 1500. TCRdb's own reprocessing of the public reads used fastp at Q25 and MiXCR and kept productive beta chains. Every entry covers one CDR3 protein and lists the most common genes and DNA from its rows. The sample table shows 200,000 to 300,000 distinct CDR3 sequences, and around an eighth are seen once. Of the sample, roughly 1.7% falls within the top ten clones.

This specimen comes from a study of T cell repertoires in cytomegalovirus infection (dated by TCRdb to between 2017 and 2020). For the wider study: Donor HLA type was relevant to the analysis, as public TCR beta signatures indicated carriage of CMV infection together with the matching HLA type.

General conclusions and limits of the study: The ex vivo response was dominated by HLA-C-restricted CMV-specific TCR beta clonotypes, which also provided the single most frequent clonotype in two of eight donors. In both this cohort and an independent cohort of over 350 donors, the cumulative frequency of public TCR beta family members distinguished carriers of CMV infection plus the relevant HLA type.

Material for sequencing was PBMCs. This TCR derives from a human donor in good health (CMV status not recorded). Some clones in this sample may be carry-over from other donors' samples. The chain is assembled from TRBV29-1 and TRBJ1-2; a tentative D match to TRBD1 spans 6 bases. CDR3 reads: CSVDQGKDYGYTF. The DNA sequence follows: TGCAGCGTTGACCAGGGGAAAGACTATGGCTACACCTTC.